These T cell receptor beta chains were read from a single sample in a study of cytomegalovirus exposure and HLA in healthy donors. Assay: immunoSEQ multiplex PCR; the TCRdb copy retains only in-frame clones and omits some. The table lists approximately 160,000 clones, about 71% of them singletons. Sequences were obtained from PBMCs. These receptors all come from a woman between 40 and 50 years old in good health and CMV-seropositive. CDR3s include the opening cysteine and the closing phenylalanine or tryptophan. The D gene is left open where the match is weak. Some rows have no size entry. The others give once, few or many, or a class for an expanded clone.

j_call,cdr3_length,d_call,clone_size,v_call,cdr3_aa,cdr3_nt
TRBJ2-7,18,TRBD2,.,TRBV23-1,CASSQWVLAGTSSYEQYF,TGCGCCAGCAGTCAATGGGTACTAGCGGGAACCAGCTCCTACGAGCAGTACTTC
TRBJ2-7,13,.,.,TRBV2,CASKIGNWYEQYF,TGTGCCAGCAAAATTGGTAACTGGTACGAGCAGTACTTC
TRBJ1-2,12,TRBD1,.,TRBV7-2,CASRRQGRGYTF,TGTGCCAGCAGAAGACAGGGGCGCGGCTACACCTTC
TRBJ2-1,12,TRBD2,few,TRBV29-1,CSDMTSSNEQFF,TGCAGCGATATGACTAGCTCGAATGAGCAGTTCTTC
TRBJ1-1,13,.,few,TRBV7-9,CASRERRNTEAFF,TGTGCCAGCAGGGAGCGAAGGAACACTGAAGCTTTCTTT
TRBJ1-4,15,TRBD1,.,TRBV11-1,CASSWSGQEVGKLFF,TGTGCCAGCAGTTGGTCGGGACAGGAGGTTGGAAAACTGTTTTTT
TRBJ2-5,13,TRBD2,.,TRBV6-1,CASTRLAGEAQYF,TGTGCCAGCACAAGACTAGCGGGAGAGGCCCAGTACTTC
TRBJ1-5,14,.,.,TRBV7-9,CASSSDRPHQPQNF,TGTGCCAGCAGCTCGGACAGACCCCATCAGCCCCAGAATTTT
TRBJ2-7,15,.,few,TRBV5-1,CASSPKEGATYEQYF,TGCGCCAGCAGCCCCAAGGAGGGGGCAACCTACGAGCAGTACTTC
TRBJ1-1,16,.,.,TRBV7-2,CASSLVWGGSNTEAFF,TGTGCCAGCAGCTTAGTTTGGGGGGGCAGCAACACTGAAGCTTTCTTT
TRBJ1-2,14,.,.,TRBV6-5,CASSYGRGDYGYTF,TGTGCCAGCAGTTACGGGCGGGGGGACTATGGCTACACCTTC
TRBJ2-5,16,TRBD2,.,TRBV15,CATSGRLAGVGETQYF,TGTGCCACCAGCGGAAGACTAGCGGGAGTGGGAGAGACCCAGTACTTC
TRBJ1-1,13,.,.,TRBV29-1,CSVDWGGETEAFF,TGCAGCGTTGATTGGGGGGGAGAAACTGAAGCTTTCTTT
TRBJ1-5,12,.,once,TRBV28,CASSFARDPQHF,TGTGCCAGCAGTTTCGCCCGGGATCCCCAGCATTTT
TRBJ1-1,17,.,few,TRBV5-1,CASSAYRERISNTEAFF,TGCGCCAGCAGCGCGTACAGGGAGCGCATTTCGAACACTGAAGCTTTCTTT
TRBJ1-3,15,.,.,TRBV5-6,CASSSQGSSGNTIYF,TGTGCCAGCAGCTCACAGGGTAGCTCTGGAAACACCATATATTTT
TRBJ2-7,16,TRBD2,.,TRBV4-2,CASSPGTSGRWYEQYF,TGTGCCAGCAGCCCAGGGACTAGCGGGAGGTGGTACGAGCAGTACTTC
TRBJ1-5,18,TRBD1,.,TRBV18,CASSPGLGGGTGNQPQHF,TGTGCCAGCTCACCAGGACTGGGAGGCGGGACAGGCAATCAGCCCCAGCATTTT
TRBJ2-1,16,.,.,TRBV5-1,CASSLATGEGGGGQFF,TGCGCCAGCAGCTTGGCGACAGGGGAGGGGGGCGGGGGGCAGTTCTTC
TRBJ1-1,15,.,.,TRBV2,CASSAQGLTTTEAFF,TGTGCCAGCAGTGCTCAGGGCCTAACGACCACTGAAGCTTTCTTT
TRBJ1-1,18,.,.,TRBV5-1,CASSWGRKPTGRDTEAFF,TGCGCCAGCAGCTGGGGGAGAAAACCGACAGGCCGGGACACTGAAGCTTTCTTT
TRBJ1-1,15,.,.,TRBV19,CASSTAGVTNTEAFF,TGTGCCAGTAGCACGGCAGGCGTCACGAACACTGAAGCTTTCTTT
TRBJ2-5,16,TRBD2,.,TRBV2,CASRDGLAGASETQYF,TGTGCCAGCAGGGATGGACTAGCGGGGGCCTCCGAGACCCAGTACTTC
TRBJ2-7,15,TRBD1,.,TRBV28,CASSPPGQGSYEQYF,TGTGCCAGCAGTCCCCCGGGACAGGGGTCTTACGAGCAGTACTTC
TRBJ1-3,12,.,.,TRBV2,CASSTAGNTIYF,TGTGCCAGCTCAACAGCTGGAAACACCATATATTTT
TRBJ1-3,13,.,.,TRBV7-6,CASSLAEGNTIYF,TGTGCCAGCAGCTTAGCCGAGGGAAACACCATATATTTT
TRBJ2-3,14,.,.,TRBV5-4,CASSQQRGTDTQYF,TGTGCCAGCAGCCAGCAGCGAGGGACAGATACGCAGTATTTT
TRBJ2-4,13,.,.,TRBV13,CASSLQPNVIQYF,TGTGCCAGCAGCTTACAACCTAACGTCATTCAGTACTTC
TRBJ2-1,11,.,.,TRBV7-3,CASSQGNEQFF,TGTGCCAGCAGCCAGGGGAATGAGCAGTTCTTC
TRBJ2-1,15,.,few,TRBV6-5,CASIPDLGFGGEQFF,TGTGCCAGCATCCCGGATTTGGGTTTCGGGGGTGAGCAGTTCTTC
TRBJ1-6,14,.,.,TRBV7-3,CASSLGGWGSPLHF,TGTGCCAGCAGCTTAGGGGGCTGGGGTTCACCCCTCCACTTT
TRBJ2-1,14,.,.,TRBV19,CASSTTGQYNEQFF,TGTGCCAGTAGTACCACAGGACAATACAATGAGCAGTTCTTC